The 3 T cell receptor beta chains listed next were all sequenced from one sample in a study of blood T cell repertoires in COVID-19. The method was immunoSEQ multiplex PCR; TCRdb's version includes in-frame clones alone and lacks a portion of them. Of 250,000 or so clones listed, around 90% are singletons. Sequencing was done on a sample of PBMCs or T cells enriched from blood (not recorded which). The receptors derive from a human donor in a cohort exposed to, infected with or recovered from COVID-19 (not recorded which). The donor label of this sample is uncertain.

J is TRBJ1-3 and V is TRBV10-3; 7 nucleotides agree with TRBD1. Per the germline V gene, CDR1 is ENHRY and CDR2 is SYGVKD. This CDR3 comprises 17 residues. V lost 6 bases to trimming and J lost 0 bases; unmatched junction nucleotides: 11. The CDR3 protein is CAIRTLLGQPSGNTIYF. The CDR3 DNA sequence: TGTGCCATCAGAACACTTTTGGGACAGCCCTCTGGAAACACCATATATTTT.

This clone was found a few times. This chain joins TRBV12-5 and TRBJ2-7; TRBD1 is a possible D gene (5 bases). V was trimmed by 3 bases and J by 3 bases, leaving 6 bases between them. The CDR3 loop spans 12 amino acids. Germline-derived CDR1 and CDR2 are LGHNT and FRNRAP. CDR3 DNA sequence: TGTGCTAGTGGTTTTCAGGGCTACGAGCAGTACTTC. This encodes CASGFQGYEQYF.

The chain carries TRBV11-2 and TRBJ2-7; D may be TRBD1 (7 bases). Germline V lookup: CDR1 SGHAT, CDR2 FQNNGV. Trimming removed 1 base at V and 1 base at J, with 17 bases between. The CDR3 has 17 residues. The CDR3 sequence: CASSLVAGGRGSYEQYF. The CDR3 region has the DNA TGTGCCAGCAGCTTAGTCGCAGGGGGGAGAGGGTCCTACGAGCAGTACTTC.